This T cell receptor beta chain was retrieved from a study of blood T cells in healthy people across ages. A word on this clonotype: Its antigen is currently unknown.

The CDR3 length is 14 residues. CDR1 SEHNR and CDR2 FQNEAQ come from the germline V gene (reference sequence). The J segment lost 6 bases and the V segment lost 8 bases, leaving 8 bases of the junction unmatched. Study-level findings and limits: Because donor CMV status was unknown, expanded clonotype changes were possibly confounded. Conclusively comparing naive with antigen-experienced cells was impossible with unsorted PBMCs.

Drawing of peripheral blood yielded about 9.8 milliliters from each donor. Per-sample yields of isolated PBMCs were at least 6 million. A J-beta primer mix and a sample-barcoded 5' primer were used in a second PCR of roughly 6 to 12 cycles. TCRdb re-called the 5' RACE reads with MiXCR, one entry per CDR3 protein. The sample gives about 770,000 distinct CDR3 sequences, around 43% of which show up once; around 21% is in the top ten. The genes are TRBV7-9 and TRBJ1-2; 11 nucleotides line up with TRBD1. Specimen: blood. The clonotype originates from a man aged 60 to 75 in good health. The CDR3 nucleotides are TGTGCCAGCGGGACAGGGGGTCGACGCGATGGCTACACCTTC. Translated, it gives CASGTGGRRDGYTF. Full variable domain (outside the CDR3, taken from reference TRBV7-9 and TRBJ1-2): DTGVSQNPRHKITKRGQNVTFRCDPISEHNRLYWYRQTLGQGPEFLTYFQNEAQLEKSRLLSDRFSAERPKGSFSTLEIQRTEQGDSAMYLCASGTGGRRDGYTFGSGTRLTVV.